Detailed here is one TCR beta chain. This entry comes from a study of blood T cell repertoires in COVID-19. Clones were sequenced by immunoSEQ multiplex PCR, and TCRdb holds only the in-frame ones, with some missing. The repertoire holds 150,000 to 200,000 clones, with roughly 85% as singletons. This CDR3 comprises 12 residues. CDR1 SQVTM and CDR2 ANQGSEA come from the germline V gene. Trimming stripped 7 bases from V and 2 bases from J, with 11 bases between. The sequenced sample consisted of peripheral blood. This chain connects TRBV29-1 to TRBJ2-5; D might be TRBD1 (6 bases). This sequence was found in a young woman with acute or convalescent COVID-19. DNA for the CDR3: TGCAGCGGCCGGACAGTACAAGAGACCCAGTACTTC. Encoded protein: CSGRTVQETQYF.